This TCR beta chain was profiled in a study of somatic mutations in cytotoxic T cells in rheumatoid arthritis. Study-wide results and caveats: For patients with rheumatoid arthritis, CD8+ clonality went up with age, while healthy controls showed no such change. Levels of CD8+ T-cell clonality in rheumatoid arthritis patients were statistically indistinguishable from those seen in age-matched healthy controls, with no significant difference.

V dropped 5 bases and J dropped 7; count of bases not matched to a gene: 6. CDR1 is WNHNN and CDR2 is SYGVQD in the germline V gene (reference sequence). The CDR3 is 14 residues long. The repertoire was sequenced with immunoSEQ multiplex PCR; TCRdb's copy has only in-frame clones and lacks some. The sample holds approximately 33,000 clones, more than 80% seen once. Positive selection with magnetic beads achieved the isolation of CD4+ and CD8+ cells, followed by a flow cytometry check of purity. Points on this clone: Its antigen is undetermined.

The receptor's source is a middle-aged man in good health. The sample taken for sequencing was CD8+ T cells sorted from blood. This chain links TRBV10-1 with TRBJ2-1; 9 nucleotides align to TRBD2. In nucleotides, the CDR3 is TGCGCCAGCAGTATAGGACTAGCGCGAAATGAGCAGTTCTTC. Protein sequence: CASSIGLARNEQFF.